This T cell receptor (beta chain) was recovered during a study of T cells in Graves' hyperthyroidism and ophthalmopathy. This clonotype was picked up many times. The antigen is unknown. RNA transcripts served as the template for amplifying TCR beta CDR3 regions. First-round RT-PCR targeting the TCR CDR3 was performed with the HTBI primer set. TCRdb recomputed calls from the multiplex PCR reads with MiXCR, one row per CDR3 protein. The sample includes about 380,000 distinct CDR3 sequences, about 15% seen only once; the top ten take roughly 11%. The length of the CDR3 is 17 residues. Trimming stripped 0 bases from V and 0 bases from J, with 12 bases between. The germline gives CDR1 MNHEY, CDR2 SVGAGI. It was uncontrolled infection, other autoimmune disease, pregnancy or lactation that excluded patients. Diagnoses rested on clinical symptoms, serum thyroxine and TRAb, thyroid ultrasound and orbital computed tomography.

The study's findings and limits: Researchers found most expanded thyroid clonotypes above 0.001 in blood as well.

The chain joins TRBV6-5 to TRBJ1-3; a possible D gene is TRBD1 (6 bases). Sequenced input: blood. The receptor was isolated from a woman aged 60-75 years with Graves' hyperthyroidism. The CDR3 DNA reads TGTGCCAGCAGTTACTCGTTTGCAGGGGCCTCTGGAAACACCATATATTTT. It encodes CASSYSFAGASGNTIYF.